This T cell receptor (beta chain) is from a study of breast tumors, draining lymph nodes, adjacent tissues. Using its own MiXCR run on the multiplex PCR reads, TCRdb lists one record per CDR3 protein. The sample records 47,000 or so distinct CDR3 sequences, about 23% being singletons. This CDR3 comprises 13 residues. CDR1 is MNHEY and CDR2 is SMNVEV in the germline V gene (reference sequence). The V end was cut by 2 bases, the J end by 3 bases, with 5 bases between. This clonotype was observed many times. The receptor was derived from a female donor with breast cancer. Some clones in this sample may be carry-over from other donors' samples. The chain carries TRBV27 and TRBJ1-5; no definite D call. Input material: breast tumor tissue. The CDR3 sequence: CASSLGVNQPQHF. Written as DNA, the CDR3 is TGTGCCAGCAGTTTAGGGGTCAATCAGCCCCAGCATTTT.